This TCR beta chain was obtained from a study of OX40 agonist ivuxolimab in advanced cancers. For the wider study: Ivuxolimab, which targeted the costimulatory receptor OX40 (CD134), was an agonistic, fully human IgG2 monoclonal antibody. Intravenous ivuxolimab was administered to patients every 2 weeks at six dose levels: 0.01, 0.1, 0.3, 1.5, 3 and 10 mg/kg. Of the approximately 50 patients in dose escalation, about 20 had hepatocellular carcinoma, roughly 15 had melanoma, 9 had renal cell carcinoma and 9 had head and neck cancer. In the dose-escalation cohort, more than 75% of patients were male, and the mean age was roughly 60 years, with a range of about 23 to 85. Patients were allowed to have had prior anti-PD-1, anti-PD-L1 or anti-CTLA-4 therapy, and less than 45% of the dose-escalation patients had previously received checkpoint inhibitors. Partial responses were achieved by three dose-escalation patients, of whom one had hepatocellular carcinoma and two had cutaneous melanoma. Peripheral TCRbeta sequencing aimed to test whether ivuxolimab altered TCR sequence diversity and caused clonal T-cell expansion. The paper covers the monotherapy dose-escalation part of the phase I ivuxolimab trial, which included N = 52 patients. Study-wide conclusions, independent of this receptor: In the 0.1-3.0 mg/kg groups, partial responders had among the lowest normalized peripheral clonal expansion, particularly in CD8+ T cells. At doses from 0.1 to 3.0 mg/kg, clonal expansion was seen in both CD4+ and CD8+ blood T cells between baseline and week 6. Antigen specificity was not determined for the clonally expanded peripheral T cells. After ivuxolimab, CD8+ T cells had more expanded clones than CD4+ T cells on average. Low levels of normalized T-cell clonal expansion were also shown by some nonresponding patients.

Measured from the cysteine to the phenylalanine, the CDR3 is 14 residues long. Here the CDR3 DNA is all that survives: 42 bases in frame from base 1. Ends trimmed: V by 4 bases, J by 5 bases; bases unmatched to a gene: 9. Sequences SGHKS (CDR1) and YYEKEE (CDR2) are obtained from the germline V gene (reference sequence). Patients with autoimmune disease history or receiving systemic immunosuppression were excluded from the trial. In every dose cohort, peripheral blood was drawn for TCR sequencing at baseline, cycle 4 day 1, and cycle 7 day 1. The samples were taken from a phase I, first-in-human, multicenter, open-label dose-escalation trial of ivuxolimab. Adults with locally advanced or metastatic head and neck squamous cell, hepatocellular, melanoma or renal cell carcinoma were enrolled in the trial. Before TCR sequencing, CD4+ T cells and CD8+ T cells from peripheral blood were sorted into separate populations.

For sequencing of the TCRbeta CDR3 region, genomic DNA was extracted from the sorted cells. TCRbeta CDR3 regions were sequenced using the immunoSEQ Assay. TCRdb took over this immuneACCESS table, retaining in-frame rearrangements with V and J assigned. Such tables are incomplete; in checked studies, under half of the missing clones stem from an unresolved V gene, and the remainder is unexplained. In this sample the table shows around 25,000 clones, around 85% of which occur a single time. About 15% of the sample is taken by the ten largest. Points on this clone: The antigen it recognizes is unknown. Per-base qualities were not stored, and no clone one base away is much larger.

The sequence is built from TRBV5-5 and TRBJ2-7, and 7 junction bases match TRBD1. The receptor's source is an adult with an advanced solid tumor such as melanoma, head and neck, liver or kidney cancer. The specimen comprised CD4+ or CD8+ T cells sorted from blood, sampled in a trial of the OX40 agonist ivuxolimab. The CDR3 is CASSGTTGFNEQYF. The nucleotide sequence reads as follows: TGTGCCAGCAGCGGAACGACAGGGTTCAACGAGCAGTACTTC.